A selection of T cell receptor beta chains follows, all from one sample in a study of blood T cell repertoires in COVID-19. Libraries were prepared by immunoSEQ multiplex PCR; TCRdb keeps only in-frame clonotypes and omits some of them. The sample shows about 300,000 clones, around nine tenths of them seen only once. The sequenced sample was peripheral blood. The receptors stem from a man between 65 and 79 years old with acute or convalescent COVID-19. Each CDR3 is given with its conserved first and last residue. Each record gives: J gene, V gene, D gene, clone size, CDR3 DNA, CDR3 protein. D genes are given only for firm matches. Rows give clone size only sometimes, using once, few, many, or a class for an expanded clone.

j_call: TRBJ2-7
v_call: TRBV29-1
d_call: TRBD2
clone_size: NA
cdr3_nt: TGCAGCGTTGATCGGGGGGGCGACGAGCAGTACTTC
cdr3_aa: CSVDRGGDEQYF

j_call: TRBJ1-2
v_call: TRBV6-4
d_call: NA
clone_size: NA
cdr3_nt: TGTGCCAGCCGAGGATCCTTCGGAGATGGCTACACCTTC
cdr3_aa: CASRGSFGDGYTF

j_call: TRBJ1-2
v_call: TRBV29-1
d_call: TRBD1
clone_size: NA
cdr3_nt: TGCAGCGTAGCGACAGGGCGGGGCGGCTACACCTTC
cdr3_aa: CSVATGRGGYTF

j_call: TRBJ2-5
v_call: TRBV5-1
d_call: NA
clone_size: NA
cdr3_nt: TGCGCCAGTCGGACAGCTCAAGAGACCCAGTACTTC
cdr3_aa: CASRTAQETQYF

j_call: TRBJ2-2
v_call: TRBV6-5
d_call: TRBD2
clone_size: NA
cdr3_nt: TGTGCCAGCCATACGGGGGGCACCGGGGAGCTGTTTTTT
cdr3_aa: CASHTGGTGELFF

j_call: TRBJ2-3
v_call: TRBV28
d_call: TRBD2
clone_size: few
cdr3_nt: TGTGCCAGCAGTACTCCGGGACTAGCGGGAGGCGAGACAGATACGCAGTATTTT
cdr3_aa: CASSTPGLAGGETDTQYF

j_call: TRBJ2-3
v_call: TRBV4-3
d_call: NA
clone_size: NA
cdr3_nt: TGCGCCAGCAGCCAGACTAGAGCGGCGGAAACAGATACGCAGTATTTT
cdr3_aa: CASSQTRAAETDTQYF

j_call: TRBJ2-4
v_call: TRBV3-1/TRBV3-2
d_call: NA
clone_size: NA
cdr3_nt: TGTGCCAGCAGCCAAGATGACAGTACACCAACCAAAAACATTCAGTACTTC
cdr3_aa: CASSQDDSTPTKNIQYF

j_call: TRBJ2-5
v_call: TRBV5-5
d_call: TRBD2
clone_size: NA
cdr3_nt: TGTGCCAGCAGCTTTTGGGGGGGAGAGACCCAGTACTTC
cdr3_aa: CASSFWGGETQYF

j_call: TRBJ1-6
v_call: TRBV30
d_call: TRBD1
clone_size: NA
cdr3_nt: TGTGCCTGGACTCCTAGACAGGGAGGAGGGTCACCCCTCCACTTT
cdr3_aa: CAWTPRQGGGSPLHF

j_call: TRBJ2-7
v_call: TRBV4-2
d_call: NA
clone_size: NA
cdr3_nt: TGTGCCAGCAGCCATCCGAAACAGGGTAACGAGCAGTACTTC
cdr3_aa: CASSHPKQGNEQYF

j_call: TRBJ1-2
v_call: TRBV6-2/TRBV6-3
d_call: TRBD1
clone_size: NA
cdr3_nt: TGTGCCAGCAGTTACTCTGCGGACAGGGGGCCTGGCTACACCTTC
cdr3_aa: CASSYSADRGPGYTF

j_call: TRBJ2-3
v_call: TRBV19
d_call: TRBD1
clone_size: NA
cdr3_nt: TGTGCCAGTAGGGATCCTGGACAGGCCCAGACAGATACGCAGTATTTT
cdr3_aa: CASRDPGQAQTDTQYF

j_call: TRBJ2-3
v_call: TRBV29-1
d_call: NA
clone_size: NA
cdr3_nt: TGCAGCTCCACCCGGGGGGCGGGTGGGACAGATACGCAGTATTTT
cdr3_aa: CSSTRGAGGTDTQYF

j_call: TRBJ1-1
v_call: TRBV6-2/TRBV6-3
d_call: TRBD1
clone_size: NA
cdr3_nt: TGTGCCAGCAGTTACAGGTCGGACAGGGGGAAGACTGAAGCTTTCTTT
cdr3_aa: CASSYRSDRGKTEAFF

j_call: TRBJ2-1
v_call: TRBV4-3
d_call: NA
clone_size: NA
cdr3_nt: TGCGCCAGCAGCCAACCTGGGGGCCGGGACCGGCAGTTCTTC
cdr3_aa: CASSQPGGRDRQFF

j_call: TRBJ2-3
v_call: TRBV5-1
d_call: NA
clone_size: NA
cdr3_nt: TGCGCCAGCAGCTTGGATGCGGGATTTGGCACAGATACGCAGTATTTT
cdr3_aa: CASSLDAGFGTDTQYF

j_call: TRBJ2-3
v_call: TRBV3-1/TRBV3-2
d_call: TRBD2
clone_size: NA
cdr3_nt: TGTGCCATAGGACTAGCGGGATGGGGCACAGATACGCAGTATTTT
cdr3_aa: CAIGLAGWGTDTQYF

j_call: TRBJ2-6
v_call: TRBV7-2
d_call: TRBD2
clone_size: NA
cdr3_nt: TGTGCCAGCAGCCAGACGGGCGGGAGCTCTGGGGCCAACGTCCTGACTTTC
cdr3_aa: CASSQTGGSSGANVLTF

j_call: TRBJ2-1
v_call: TRBV5-8
d_call: NA
clone_size: NA
cdr3_nt: TGTGCCAGCAGCTTGGGAGCCCTAGCGAGGGCGAATGAGCAGTTCTTC
cdr3_aa: CASSLGALARANEQFF

j_call: TRBJ1-3
v_call: TRBV12-3/TRBV12-4
d_call: NA
clone_size: NA
cdr3_nt: TGTGCCAGCAGGGGGACAGGAAACACCATATATTTT
cdr3_aa: CASRGTGNTIYF

j_call: TRBJ2-1
v_call: TRBV15
d_call: TRBD2
clone_size: NA
cdr3_nt: TGTGCCACCAGCTATAGCCGGGGGGGTGAGCAGTTCTTC
cdr3_aa: CATSYSRGGEQFF

j_call: TRBJ1-1
v_call: TRBV3-1/TRBV3-2
d_call: NA
clone_size: NA
cdr3_nt: TGTGCCAGCAGCCCCTACGGGACGAGGGCGGGGACTGAAGCTTTCTTT
cdr3_aa: CASSPYGTRAGTEAFF

j_call: TRBJ1-2
v_call: TRBV24-1
d_call: NA
clone_size: few
cdr3_nt: TGTGCCACCAGTCGGGGGGATAACTATGGCTACACCTTC
cdr3_aa: CATSRGDNYGYTF

j_call: TRBJ2-1
v_call: TRBV7-2
d_call: NA
clone_size: NA
cdr3_nt: TGTGCCAGCAGCTTACTAGGACAGACTTACAATGAGCAGTTCTTC
cdr3_aa: CASSLLGQTYNEQFF

j_call: TRBJ2-7
v_call: TRBV27
d_call: TRBD1
clone_size: NA
cdr3_nt: TGTGCCAGCAGTTTTCGTGACAGGGCATACGAGCAGTACTTC
cdr3_aa: CASSFRDRAYEQYF

j_call: TRBJ1-2
v_call: TRBV11-2
d_call: NA
clone_size: NA
cdr3_nt: TGTGCCAGCAGCTTAGAGGCGGGGTCGCATGGCTACACCTTC
cdr3_aa: CASSLEAGSHGYTF

j_call: TRBJ1-5
v_call: TRBV2
d_call: TRBD1
clone_size: NA
cdr3_nt: TGTGCCAGCAGTCCCTCGCCCGGACAGGGAAGGTTGCATTTT
cdr3_aa: CASSPSPGQGRLHF

j_call: TRBJ2-1
v_call: TRBV5-4
d_call: TRBD2
clone_size: NA
cdr3_nt: TGTGCCAGCAGTCCTAGGACTAGCGGGGGGATCTACAATGAGCAGTTCTTC
cdr3_aa: CASSPRTSGGIYNEQFF

j_call: TRBJ2-7
v_call: TRBV4-1
d_call: NA
clone_size: NA
cdr3_nt: TGCGCCAGCAGCCAATCTGACTACTACGAGCAGTACTTC
cdr3_aa: CASSQSDYYEQYF

j_call: TRBJ1-6
v_call: TRBV2
d_call: TRBD1
clone_size: NA
cdr3_nt: TGTGCCAGCAGTGTCGGGACAGGGGCCTCACCCCTCCACTTT
cdr3_aa: CASSVGTGASPLHF

j_call: TRBJ1-2
v_call: TRBV6-4
d_call: TRBD1
clone_size: NA
cdr3_nt: TGTGCCAGCAGTGATAGGGCGGGGACAGGGCCCTATGGCTACACCTTC
cdr3_aa: CASSDRAGTGPYGYTF

j_call: TRBJ1-3
v_call: TRBV6-6
d_call: TRBD1
clone_size: NA
cdr3_nt: TGTGCCAGCAGTTACGGGGACAGGGGAAACACCATATATTTT
cdr3_aa: CASSYGDRGNTIYF

j_call: TRBJ1-3
v_call: TRBV28
d_call: NA
clone_size: NA
cdr3_nt: TGTGCCAGCAGAGAAGTATCCAGGTTACGCACTGGAAACACCATATATTTT
cdr3_aa: CASREVSRLRTGNTIYF

j_call: TRBJ1-2
v_call: TRBV28
d_call: NA
clone_size: NA
cdr3_nt: TGTGCCAGCAGTTCTGGCACTAACTATGGCTACACCTTC
cdr3_aa: CASSSGTNYGYTF

j_call: TRBJ2-7
v_call: TRBV30
d_call: NA
clone_size: NA
cdr3_nt: TGTGCCTGGAGTGTAAGAGGGGGGGCGAACGAGCAGTACTTC
cdr3_aa: CAWSVRGGANEQYF

j_call: TRBJ1-4
v_call: TRBV18
d_call: TRBD1
clone_size: NA
cdr3_nt: TGTGCCAGCTCCCCCCGGACAGGGCGGGGTGCTAATGAAAAACTGTTTTTT
cdr3_aa: CASSPRTGRGANEKLFF

j_call: TRBJ2-5
v_call: TRBV4-3
d_call: NA
clone_size: once
cdr3_nt: TGCGCCAGCAGCCAAGATAGAAAAGCGCCTGGGACCCAGTACTTC
cdr3_aa: CASSQDRKAPGTQYF

j_call: TRBJ2-7
v_call: TRBV18
d_call: NA
clone_size: NA
cdr3_nt: TGTGCCAGCTCACCCAAGACAGGGGAGGGATACGAGCAGTACTTC
cdr3_aa: CASSPKTGEGYEQYF

j_call: TRBJ1-5
v_call: TRBV4-3
d_call: NA
clone_size: NA
cdr3_nt: TGCGCCAGCAGCCAAGACCTAAATCAGCCCCAGCATTTT
cdr3_aa: CASSQDLNQPQHF

j_call: TRBJ2-7
v_call: TRBV19
d_call: NA
clone_size: NA
cdr3_nt: TGTGCCAGTAGTAGTTCGGCTAGCTCCTACGAGCAGTACTTC
cdr3_aa: CASSSSASSYEQYF

j_call: TRBJ1-1
v_call: TRBV4-3
d_call: NA
clone_size: few
cdr3_nt: TGCGCCAGCAGCCAAGTAGGAGGGGCCACTGAAGCTTTCTTT
cdr3_aa: CASSQVGGATEAFF

j_call: TRBJ2-3
v_call: TRBV5-1
d_call: TRBD2
clone_size: NA
cdr3_nt: TGCGCCAGCAGCTTAGGGTCTAGCGGGAGCTGGACAGATACGCAGTATTTT
cdr3_aa: CASSLGSSGSWTDTQYF

j_call: TRBJ1-6
v_call: TRBV27
d_call: NA
clone_size: few
cdr3_nt: TGTGCCAGCAGCTCAACAGGGTTTCCTCAGAGCTCCTATAATTCACCCCTCCACTTT
cdr3_aa: CASSSTGFPQSSYNSPLHF

j_call: TRBJ2-7
v_call: TRBV5-5
d_call: TRBD1
clone_size: few
cdr3_nt: TGTGCCAGCAGCTCGACCGGGACAGGCTCTACCTACGAGCAGTACTTC
cdr3_aa: CASSSTGTGSTYEQYF

j_call: TRBJ1-2
v_call: TRBV28
d_call: TRBD1
clone_size: NA
cdr3_nt: TGTGCCAGCAAATCTTCAGGGGGCGCAGACTATGGCTACACCTTC
cdr3_aa: CASKSSGGADYGYTF

j_call: TRBJ2-7
v_call: TRBV29-1
d_call: NA
clone_size: NA
cdr3_nt: TGCAGCGTTACCGGCATATCGAGGGAGCAGTACTTC
cdr3_aa: CSVTGISREQYF

j_call: TRBJ1-2
v_call: TRBV2
d_call: NA
clone_size: NA
cdr3_nt: TGTGCCAGCACCGGACACAGAGTTAACTATGGCTACACCTTC
cdr3_aa: CASTGHRVNYGYTF

j_call: TRBJ1-3
v_call: TRBV7-9
d_call: TRBD1
clone_size: NA
cdr3_nt: TGTGCCAGCAGCCAAACAGGGGGCTCTGGAAACACCATATATTTT
cdr3_aa: CASSQTGGSGNTIYF

j_call: TRBJ2-7
v_call: TRBV6-2/TRBV6-3
d_call: TRBD2
clone_size: NA
cdr3_nt: TGTGCCAGCAGTTACAGTAGCGGGCACTCCGGGGCCGAGCAGTACTTC
cdr3_aa: CASSYSSGHSGAEQYF

j_call: TRBJ2-7
v_call: TRBV5-4
d_call: TRBD2
clone_size: NA
cdr3_nt: TGTGCCAGCAGCAGCCGAATGGGGAGGGGCGAGCAGTACTTC
cdr3_aa: CASSSRMGRGEQYF

j_call: TRBJ2-1
v_call: TRBV18
d_call: NA
clone_size: NA
cdr3_nt: TGTGCCAGCTCACCACCGAACACCCGCTCCTACAATGAGCAGTTCTTC
cdr3_aa: CASSPPNTRSYNEQFF